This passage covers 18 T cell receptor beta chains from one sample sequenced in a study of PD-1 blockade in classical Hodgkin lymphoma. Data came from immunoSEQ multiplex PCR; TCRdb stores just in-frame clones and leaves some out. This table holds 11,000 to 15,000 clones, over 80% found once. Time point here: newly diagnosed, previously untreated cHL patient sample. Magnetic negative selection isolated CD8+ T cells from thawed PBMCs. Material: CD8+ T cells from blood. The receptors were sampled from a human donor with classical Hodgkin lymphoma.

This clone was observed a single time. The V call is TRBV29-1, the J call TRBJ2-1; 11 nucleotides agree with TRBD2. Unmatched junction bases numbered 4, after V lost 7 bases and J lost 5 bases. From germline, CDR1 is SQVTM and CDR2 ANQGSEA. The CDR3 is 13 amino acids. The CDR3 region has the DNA TGCAGCGAGGGACTAGCGGTGAACAATGAGCAGTTCTTC. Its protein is CSEGLAVNNEQFF.

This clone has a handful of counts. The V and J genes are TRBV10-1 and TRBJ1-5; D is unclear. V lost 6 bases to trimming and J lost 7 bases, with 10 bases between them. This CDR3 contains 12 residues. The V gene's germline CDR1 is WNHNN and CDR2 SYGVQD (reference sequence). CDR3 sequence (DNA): TGCGCCAGCAGCCGGGATTCACAGCCCCAGCATTTT. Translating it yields CASSRDSQPQHF.

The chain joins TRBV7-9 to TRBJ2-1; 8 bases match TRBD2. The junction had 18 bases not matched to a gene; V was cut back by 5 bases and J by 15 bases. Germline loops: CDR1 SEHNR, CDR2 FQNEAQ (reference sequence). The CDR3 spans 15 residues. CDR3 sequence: CASSQNGARTGGWFF. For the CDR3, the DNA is TGTGCCAGCAGCCAGAACGGGGCTAGAACGGGGGGGTGGTTCTTC.

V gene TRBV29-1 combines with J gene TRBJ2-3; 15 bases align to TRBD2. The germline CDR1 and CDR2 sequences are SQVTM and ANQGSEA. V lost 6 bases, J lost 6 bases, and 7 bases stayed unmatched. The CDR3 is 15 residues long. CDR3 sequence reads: CSVDGLAGGWDTQYF. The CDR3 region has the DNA TGCAGCGTGGATGGACTAGCGGGAGGGTGGGATACGCAGTATTTT.

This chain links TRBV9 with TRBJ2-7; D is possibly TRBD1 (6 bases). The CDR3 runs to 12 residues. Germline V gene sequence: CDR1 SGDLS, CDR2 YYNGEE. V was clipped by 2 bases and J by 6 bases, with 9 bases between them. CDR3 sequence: CASSVGTSEQYF. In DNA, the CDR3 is TGTGCCAGCAGCGTGGGGACATCCGAGCAGTACTTC.

This CDR3 is CASRKDSSYNSPLHF. The CDR3 region has the DNA TGTGCCAGCAGGAAAGACAGCTCCTATAATTCACCCCTCCACTTT. The gene calls are TRBV2 and TRBJ1-6, with D possibly TRBD1 on 5 matching bases. The V gene's germline CDR1 is SNHLY and CDR2 FYNNEI. V was trimmed by 6 bases and J by 0 bases, leaving 9 bases between them. The CDR3 has 15 amino acids.

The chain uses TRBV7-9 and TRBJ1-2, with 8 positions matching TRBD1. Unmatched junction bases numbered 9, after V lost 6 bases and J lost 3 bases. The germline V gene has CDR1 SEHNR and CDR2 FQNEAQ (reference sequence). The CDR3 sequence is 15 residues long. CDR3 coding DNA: TGTGCCAGCAGTCCAGGGGGCCCCGGGGACTATGGCTACACCTTC. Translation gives CASSPGGPGDYGYTF.

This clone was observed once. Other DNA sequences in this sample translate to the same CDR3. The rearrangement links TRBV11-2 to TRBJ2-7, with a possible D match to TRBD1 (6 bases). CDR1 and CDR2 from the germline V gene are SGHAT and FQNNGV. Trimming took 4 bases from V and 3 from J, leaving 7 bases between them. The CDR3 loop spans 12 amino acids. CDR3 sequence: CASSWTDYEQYF. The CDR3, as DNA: TGTGCCAGCAGCTGGACAGACTACGAGCAGTACTTC.

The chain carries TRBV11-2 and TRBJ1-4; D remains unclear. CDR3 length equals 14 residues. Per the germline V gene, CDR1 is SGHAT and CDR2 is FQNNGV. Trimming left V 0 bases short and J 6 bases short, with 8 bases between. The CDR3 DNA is TGTGCCAGCAGCTTAGAATGGAGGGATGAAAAACTGTTTTTT. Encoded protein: CASSLEWRDEKLFF.

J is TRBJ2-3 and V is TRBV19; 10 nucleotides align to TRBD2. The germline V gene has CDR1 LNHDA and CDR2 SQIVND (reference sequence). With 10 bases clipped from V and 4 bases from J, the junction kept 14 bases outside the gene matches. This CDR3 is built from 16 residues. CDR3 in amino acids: CATRPGTSEEADTQYF. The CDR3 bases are TGTGCCACCCGACCCGGGACTAGCGAGGAGGCAGATACGCAGTATTTT.

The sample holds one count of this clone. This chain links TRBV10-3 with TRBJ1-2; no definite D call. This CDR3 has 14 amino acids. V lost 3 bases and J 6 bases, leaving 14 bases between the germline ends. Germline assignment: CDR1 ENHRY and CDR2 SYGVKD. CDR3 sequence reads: CAISDSPSANGYTF. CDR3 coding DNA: TGTGCCATCAGTGATAGCCCGAGTGCGAATGGCTACACCTTC.

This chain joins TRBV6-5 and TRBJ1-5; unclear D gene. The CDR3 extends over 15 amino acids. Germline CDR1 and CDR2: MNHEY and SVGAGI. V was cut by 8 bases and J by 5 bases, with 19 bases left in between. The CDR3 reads CASRPTGMADQPQHF. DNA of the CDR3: TGTGCCAGCCGCCCGACGGGCATGGCGGATCAGCCCCAGCATTTT.

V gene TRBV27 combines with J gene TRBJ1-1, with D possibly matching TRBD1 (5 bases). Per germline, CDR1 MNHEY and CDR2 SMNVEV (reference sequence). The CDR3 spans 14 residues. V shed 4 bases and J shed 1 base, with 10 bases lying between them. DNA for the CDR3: TGTGCCAGCAGTTGGGGGTCGGGGAACACTGAAGCTTTCTTT. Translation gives CASSWGSGNTEAFF.

CDR3 DNA sequence: TGTGCCAGCAGTGACGGGGGCACAGATACGCAGTATTTT. Translated, it gives CASSDGGTDTQYF. The chain uses TRBV6-4 and TRBJ2-3; D unclear. The V gene's germline CDR1 is MRHNA and CDR2 SNTAGT. Trimming took off 2 bases at V and 1 base at J, with 4 bases between the two ends. The CDR3 length is 13 residues.

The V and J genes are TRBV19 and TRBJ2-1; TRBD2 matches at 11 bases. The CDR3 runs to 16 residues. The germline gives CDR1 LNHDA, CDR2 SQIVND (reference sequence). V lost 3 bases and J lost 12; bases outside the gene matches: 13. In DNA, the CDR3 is TGTGCCAGTAGTATCACTAGCGGGAGTATCGAAGTGGGGCAGTTCTTC. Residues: CASSITSGSIEVGQFF.

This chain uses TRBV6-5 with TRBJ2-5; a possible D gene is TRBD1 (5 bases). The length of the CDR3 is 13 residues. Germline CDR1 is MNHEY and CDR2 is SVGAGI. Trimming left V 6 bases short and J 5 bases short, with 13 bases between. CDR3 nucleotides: TGTGCCAGCAGAGCGCAGGGTTGGGAGACCCAGTACTTC. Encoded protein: CASRAQGWETQYF.

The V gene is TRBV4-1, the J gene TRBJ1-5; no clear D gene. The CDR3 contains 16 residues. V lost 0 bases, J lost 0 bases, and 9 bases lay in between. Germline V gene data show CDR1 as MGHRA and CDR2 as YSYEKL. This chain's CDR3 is CASSQEGKRSNQPQHF. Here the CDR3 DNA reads TGCGCCAGCAGCCAAGAGGGGAAACGTAGCAATCAGCCCCAGCATTTT.

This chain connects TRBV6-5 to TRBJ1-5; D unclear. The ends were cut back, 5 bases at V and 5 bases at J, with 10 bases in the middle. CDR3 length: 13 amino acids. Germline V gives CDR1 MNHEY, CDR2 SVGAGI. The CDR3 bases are TGTGCCAGCAGTCATACGGAGGATCAGCCCCAGCATTTT. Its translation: CASSHTEDQPQHF.